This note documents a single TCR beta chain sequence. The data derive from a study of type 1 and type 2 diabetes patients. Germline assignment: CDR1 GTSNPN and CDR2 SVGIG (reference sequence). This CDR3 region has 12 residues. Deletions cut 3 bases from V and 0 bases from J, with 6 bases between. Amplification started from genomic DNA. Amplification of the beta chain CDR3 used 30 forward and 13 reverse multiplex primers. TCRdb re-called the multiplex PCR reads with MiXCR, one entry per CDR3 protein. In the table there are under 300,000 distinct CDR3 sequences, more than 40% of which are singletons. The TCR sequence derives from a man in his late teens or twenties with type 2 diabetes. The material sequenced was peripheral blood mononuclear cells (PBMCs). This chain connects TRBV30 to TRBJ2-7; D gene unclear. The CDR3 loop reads CAWRTVSYEQYF. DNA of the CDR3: TGTGCCTGGAGGACGGTCTCCTACGAGCAGTACTTC. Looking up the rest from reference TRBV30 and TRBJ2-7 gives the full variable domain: SQTIHQWPATLVQPVGSPLSLECTVEGTSNPNLYWYRQAAGRGLQLLFYSVGIGQISSEVPQNLSASRPQDRQFILSSKKLLLSDSGFYLCAWRTVSYEQYFGPGTRLTVT.